Sequencing of this T cell receptor (beta chain) was carried out in a study of T cell responses to AZD1222 COVID-19 vaccine. V lost 10 bases and J lost 7; bases outside the gene matches: 6. Germline V gene sequence: CDR1 SNHLY, CDR2 FYNNEI. The CDR3 length is 11 residues. Using immunoSEQ multiplex PCR, the repertoire was profiled, and TCRdb retains in-frame clones only, with some absent. This sample has around 100,000 clones; nearly 90% occur once, and the top ten carry roughly 2.5%. On this clone itself: Its target is not known.

Points from the study as a whole: Sampled repertoires all dated from after the peak T cell response. Nearly half of the spike-specific TCRs reportedly recognize variant regions that carry no mutations. Spike was spanned by vaccine-associated CD4 TCRs, with dominance at 160-218 and 743-854.

The rearrangement joins TRBV2 to TRBJ1-1; 7 positions match TRBD1. This sequence was found in an adult who received the AZD1222 COVID-19 vaccine. This specimen was peripheral blood, taken 28 days after the second AZD1222 dose. The CDR3 sequence: CATTGVGEAFF. The DNA of the CDR3 is TGTGCCACAACAGGGGTTGGTGAAGCTTTCTTT. Full variable domain (outside the CDR3, taken from reference TRBV2 and TRBJ1-1): EPEVTQTPSHQVTQMGQEVILRCVPISNHLYFYWYRQILGQKVEFLVSFYNNEISEKSEIFDDQFSVERPDGSNFTLKIRSTKLEDSAMYFCATTGVGEAFFGQGTRLTVV.